The 19 T cell receptor beta chains presented below share a single source sample, sequenced in a study of human T cells and chemical hapten exposure. Each CDR3 protein gets one entry after TCRdb re-called the RACE reads with MiXCR. The sample yields 340,000 or so distinct CDR3 sequences, approximately 6.9% seen once. Time point reported: patch test 1, 2 weeks after DPC sensitization. Regarding treatment: therapeutic diphenylcyclopropenone sensitization with weekly scalp DPC. The sample here was whole blood, taken in connection with sensitization to the hapten diphenylcyclopropenone (DPC). The receptors come from a young woman with alopecia areata. Some clones in this sample may be carry-over from other donors' samples.

This clonotype has at least ten counts. The chain employs TRBV6-2 or TRBV6-3 and TRBJ1-6; D uncertain. Germline-derived CDR1 and CDR2 are MNHEY and SVGEGT. Between the trimmed V and J ends, which lost 0 bases and 6 bases, there was a span of 3 bases. This CDR3 spans 13 amino acids. The CDR3: CASSYSRNSPLHF. DNA for the CDR3: TGTGCCAGCAGTTACTCGCGTAATTCACCCCTCCACTTT.

This clonotype has only a few counts. This chain connects TRBV10-3 to TRBJ1-1; D unresolved. V was cut by 3 bases and J by 2 bases, with 7 bases left in between. Germline V CDR1 and CDR2: ENHRY, SYGVKD. The CDR3 consists of 13 residues. In DNA form, the CDR3 reads TGTGCCATCAGTGATAGGGAAAACACTGAAGCTTTCTTT. Protein sequence: CAISDRENTEAFF.

This clonotype was detected only a few times. The chain combines TRBV7-6 with TRBJ1-3; TRBD1 might be the D (5 bases). V was pared by 5 bases and J by 2 bases, with 7 bases between. This CDR3 region has 13 residues. Germline CDR1 is SGHVS and CDR2 is FNYEAQ. This CDR3 is CASSRTTGNTIYF. The CDR3 DNA reads TGTGCCAGCAGCAGGACAACTGGAAACACCATATATTTT.

Many counts were recorded for this clonotype. The rearrangement uses TRBV12-3 or TRBV12-4 and TRBJ2-3; TRBD2 might be the D (6 bases). Trimming pared 7 bases from V and 2 bases from J, leaving 19 bases between. The CDR3 runs to 16 residues. As DNA, the CDR3 is TGTGCCAGCATACAACGGGGGAGACCCCTCACAGATACGCAGTATTTT. Encoded protein: CASIQRGRPLTDTQYF.

This clonotype was counted many times. CDR3 bases: TGTGCCAGCTCACCCCGTGGGGGGGGGCTCGTCAGTGAGCAGTTCTTC. This gives the protein CASSPRGGGLVSEQFF. The gene calls are TRBV18 and TRBJ2-1, with D perhaps matching TRBD2 (7 bases). V lost 3 bases and J 9 bases, leaving 21 bases between the germline ends. Germline V gene sequence: CDR1 KGHSH, CDR2 LQKENI. This CDR3 has 16 amino acids.

The chain combines TRBV10-3 with TRBJ2-4, with 10 bases aligning to TRBD2. Germline CDR1 ENHRY, CDR2 SYGVKD. This CDR3 is built from 17 residues. J was trimmed by 8 bases and V by 6 bases; bases with no gene match: 16. In nucleotides, the CDR3 is TGTGCCATCAGCGAATACCTAGCGGGGGCCTTACGAGACATTCAGTACTTC. Residues: CAISEYLAGALRDIQYF.

This chain connects TRBV7-2 to TRBJ1-6, with 7 bases that match TRBD1. The CDR3 is 14 residues long. Germline V gives CDR1 SGHTA, CDR2 FQGNSA. V was pared by 1 base and J by 14 bases, with 8 bases of the junction left unmatched. CDR3 DNA: TGTGCCAGCAGCTTAGAAGGGGGCCCTGCGACCCTCCACTTT. Translated: CASSLEGGPATLHF.

This clonotype was found many times. This chain connects TRBV4-1 to TRBJ1-1; no reliable D call. CDR1 MGHRA and CDR2 YSYEKL come from the germline V gene. The length of the CDR3 is 15 residues. The V end was cut by 1 base, the J end by 11 bases, with 20 bases between. CDR3 amino acids: CASSQAGVGKDSAFF. CDR3 nucleotides: TGCGCCAGCAGCCAAGCCGGAGTCGGAAAGGACTCGGCTTTCTTT.

At least ten counts were recorded for this clonotype. The V and J genes are TRBV7-9 and TRBJ2-1; TRBD1 might be the D (5 bases). The CDR3 totals 17 residues. V was clipped by 5 bases and J by 1 base, with 18 bases between them. Germline lookup yields CDR1 SEHNR and CDR2 FQNEAQ (reference sequence). The CDR3 protein is CASSPREGVGSYNEQFF. The CDR3 DNA reads as TGTGCCAGCAGCCCCAGGGAAGGAGTTGGGTCCTACAATGAGCAGTTCTTC.

This clonotype has just a few counts. This rearrangement joins TRBV18 to TRBJ2-7; 8 nucleotides align to TRBD1. The V gene end was trimmed by 3 bases and the J gene end by 2 bases; junction bases not matched to a gene: 6. Germline CDR1 is KGHSH and CDR2 is LQKENI. The CDR3 covers 15 residues. This CDR3 reads CASSPGQGAAYEQYF. DNA of the CDR3: TGTGCCAGCTCACCCGGGCAGGGGGCGGCCTACGAGCAGTACTTC.

V gene TRBV5-1 combines with J gene TRBJ1-2; D is undetermined. Germline assignment: CDR1 SGHRS and CDR2 YFSETQ. V lost 1 base, J lost 3 bases, and 4 bases lay in between. This CDR3 is built from 12 residues. The CDR3, as DNA: TGCGCCAGCAGCTTGTTGGACTATGGCTACACCTTC. It is translated as CASSLLDYGYTF.

This clonotype was seen a handful of times. The CDR3 spells CASSPTGLNYGYTF. The CDR3 nucleotides read TGTGCCAGCAGTCCGACAGGACTGAACTATGGCTACACCTTC. The V and J genes are TRBV27 and TRBJ1-2; maybe TRBD1 (6 bases). The CDR3 is 14 residues long. Trimming shortened V by 5 bases and J by 2 bases, and 12 bases separated the two germline ends. The germline gives CDR1 MNHEY, CDR2 SMNVEV (reference sequence).

This clonotype came up many times. CDR3 sequence reads: CASSFAAGGWGETQYF. The CDR3 region has the DNA TGTGCCAGCAGTTTCGCAGCGGGGGGCTGGGGAGAGACCCAGTACTTC. The chain employs TRBV27 and TRBJ2-5, with 9 bases fitting TRBD2. Germline trimming cut 3 bases from V and 4 bases from J; bases unmatched to any gene: 9. CDR3 length equals 16 residues. Germline V gene data show CDR1 as MNHEY and CDR2 as SMNVEV (reference sequence).

The V call is TRBV27, the J call TRBJ2-2; perhaps TRBD1 as D (5 bases). Trimming left V 1 base short and J 5 bases short, with 11 bases between. Germline-derived CDR1 and CDR2 are MNHEY and SMNVEV (reference sequence). The CDR3 consists of 15 residues. The CDR3 bases are TGTGCCAGCAGTTTATTCCCCCAGGGAACCGGGGAGCTGTTTTTT. This codes for CASSLFPQGTGELFF.

This chain links TRBV5-1 with TRBJ1-1; unclear D gene. CDR1 and CDR2 (germline): SGHRS, YFSETQ. The CDR3 sequence is 14 residues long. V lost 4 bases and J lost 0, with 10 bases in between. The DNA for the CDR3 is TGCGCCAGCAGCCTAGTACGCGTGAACACTGAAGCTTTCTTT. Its translation is CASSLVRVNTEAFF.

This clonotype was seen ten or more times. The chain combines TRBV9 with TRBJ2-7; 10 bases are a match to TRBD1. J was trimmed by 6 bases and V by 2 bases; bases with no gene match: 8. The CDR3 has 15 amino acids. The germline V gene encodes CDR1 SGDLS and CDR2 YYNGEE. CDR3 in DNA: TGTGCCAGCAGCGTGGTGGGGACAGGGGCTCCCGAGCAGTACTTC. The encoded protein is CASSVVGTGAPEQYF.

The rearrangement uses TRBV7-2 and TRBJ1-1; TRBD1 aligns across 8 bases. The CDR3 is made up of 16 amino acids. Trimming removed 4 bases from V and 0 bases from J; junction bases left unmatched: 7. Germline CDR1 reads SGHTA; CDR2 reads FQGNSA. The CDR3 here is CASSSQGTGLNTEAFF. As DNA, the CDR3 is TGTGCCAGCAGCTCACAAGGGACAGGCCTGAACACTGAAGCTTTCTTT.

The rearrangement links TRBV10-2 to TRBJ1-2; no definite D call. Between the trimmed V and J ends, which lost 4 bases and 4 bases, there was a span of 13 bases. The CDR3 runs 14 residues. CDR1 WSHSY and CDR2 SAAADI come from the germline V gene. The CDR3 DNA is TGCGCCAGCAGTGCGCAAGGGCTTATCTATGGCTACACCTTC. Protein product: CASSAQGLIYGYTF.

This clonotype was seen at least ten times. The V call is TRBV4-3, the J call TRBJ2-1; D may be TRBD1 (5 bases). V was pared by 6 bases and J by 0 bases, with 9 bases between. CDR1 is LGHNA and CDR2 is YSLEER in the germline V gene. CDR3 length: 14 residues. CDR3 region: CASSPTVSYNEQFF. The CDR3, as DNA: TGCGCCAGCAGTCCGACAGTCTCCTACAATGAGCAGTTCTTC.